These T cell receptor beta chains were read from a single sample in a study of T cells in Graves' hyperthyroidism and ophthalmopathy. One entry per CDR3 protein, called by TCRdb with MiXCR from the multiplex PCR reads. The data contain 400,000 to 550,000 distinct CDR3 sequences, approximately 15% of them seen just once; the ten biggest clones take up around 17%. The sequenced sample consisted of blood. The receptors come from a woman aged 18-29 years with Graves' hyperthyroidism. Both conserved end residues are part of each CDR3. The D gene is left open where the match is weak. Some rows have no size entry. The others give once, few or many, or a class for an expanded clone.

15 many - TRBJ1-1 TRBV27 CASSLIGGVNTEAFF TGTGCCAGCAGTTTAATTGGGGGGGTGAACACTGAAGCTTTCTTT
19 - TRBD1 TRBJ1-5 TRBV6-1 CASSEAFFLSTGINQPQHF TGTGCCAGCAGTGAAGCGTTTTTCCTATCGACAGGGATCAATCAGCCCCAGCATTTT
15 - - TRBJ2-1 TRBV11-2 CASSHPVGGKNEQFF TGTGCCAGCAGCCATCCGGTGGGAGGAAAGAATGAGCAGTTCTTC
15 many TRBD1 TRBJ1-1 TRBV9 CASSLGDRMNTEAFF TGTGCCAGCAGCTTAGGGGACAGAATGAACACTGAAGCTTTCTTT
15 many - TRBJ2-1 TRBV12-3/TRBV12-4 CASRPGFRGDNEQFF TGTGCCAGCAGACCCGGATTCCGAGGAGATAATGAGCAGTTCTTC
16 many TRBD1 TRBJ1-3 TRBV27 CASSATGEERGNTIYF TGTGCCAGCAGTGCTACAGGGGAAGAGAGGGGAAACACCATATATTTT
11 many - TRBJ2-1 TRBV11-2 CASSLMNEQFF TGTGCCAGCAGCTTAATGAATGAGCAGTTCTTC
13 many TRBD1 TRBJ1-4 TRBV20-1 CSAGQGPNEKLFF TGCAGTGCGGGACAGGGACCTAATGAAAAACTGTTTTTT
16 few - TRBJ2-1 TRBV5-1 CASSPPDGRSYNEQFF TGCGCCAGCAGCCCGCCTGACGGAAGATCCTACAATGAGCAGTTCTTC
13 - TRBD1 TRBJ2-1 TRBV29-1 CSATGTGKDEQFF TGCAGCGCCACCGGGACAGGGAAGGATGAGCAGTTCTTC
17 many TRBD1 TRBJ2-2 TRBV10-3 CAISEPYRGSHTGELFF TGTGCCATCAGTGAGCCATACAGGGGGAGTCACACCGGGGAGCTGTTTTTT
15 many - TRBJ1-2 TRBV5-1 CASSLYRESSYGYTF TGCGCCAGCAGCTTGTATCGGGAGAGTAGTTATGGCTACACCTTC
17 - - TRBJ2-2 TRBV5-1 CASSNGGLLTHTGELFF TGCGCCAGCAGCAACGGGGGGCTCCTGACTCACACCGGGGAGCTGTTTTTT
17 many TRBD2 TRBJ2-5 TRBV20-1 CSASLASGRAGKETQYF TGCAGTGCCTCGTTGGCTAGCGGGAGGGCGGGAAAAGAGACCCAGTACTTC
15 - TRBD1 TRBJ1-5 TRBV11-2 CASSPGTGGIQPQHF TGTGCCAGCAGCCCCGGTACAGGGGGAATTCAGCCCCAGCATTTT
12 many - TRBJ1-1 TRBV18 CASSPGQVEAFF TGTGCCAGCTCACCAGGTCAGGTAGAAGCTTTCTTT
12 many - TRBJ2-1 TRBV30 CAWSAILNEQFF TGTGCCTGGAGTGCAATTTTAAATGAGCAGTTCTTC
13 many - TRBJ2-2 TRBV2 CASVRGTTGELFF TGTGCCAGCGTTAGGGGAACCACCGGGGAGCTGTTTTTT
18 many TRBD2 TRBJ2-7 TRBV18 CASSPSRLAGGGTYEQYF TGTGCCAGCTCACCAAGCCGACTAGCGGGAGGAGGTACCTACGAGCAGTACTTC
12 few - TRBJ2-7 TRBV27 CASRSTSKKQYF TGTGCCAGCAGGTCAACTAGTAAAAAGCAGTACTTC
13 many TRBD1 TRBJ1-4 TRBV2 CASSSGTAEKLFF TGTGCCAGCAGCTCCGGGACAGCAGAAAAACTGTTTTTT
16 - - TRBJ2-5 TRBV2 CATNGGGGGSGETQYF TGTGCCACAAACGGAGGGGGGGGGGGGAGTGGAGAGACCCAGTACTTC
14 many TRBD1 TRBJ1-1 TRBV24-1 CATSAKDRVGEAFF TGTGCCACCAGTGCGAAGGACAGGGTGGGCGAAGCTTTCTTT
17 many - TRBJ2-5 TRBV3-1 CASSRGRSPQYQETQYF TGTGCCAGCAGCCGAGGAAGGAGTCCACAATACCAAGAGACCCAGTACTTC
13 many - TRBJ1-1 TRBV29-1 CSVGRLPNTEAFF TGCAGCGTTGGGAGGCTCCCGAACACTGAAGCTTTCTTT
16 many TRBD2 TRBJ2-1 TRBV7-3 CASSPLTSGVHNEQFF TGTGCCAGCAGCCCTCTCACTAGCGGGGTACACAATGAGCAGTTCTTC
15 - TRBD1 TRBJ1-5 TRBV6-1 CASSGPTGGNQPQHF TGTGCCAGCAGTGGCCCGACAGGGGGGAATCAGCCCCAGCATTTT
15 many TRBD2 TRBJ2-2 TRBV10-3 CAIRTSGSDTGELFF TGTGCCATCAGAACTAGCGGGAGTGACACCGGGGAGCTGTTTTTT
14 many - TRBJ1-1 TRBV12-3/TRBV12-4 CASSRTVFYTEAFF TGTGCCAGCAGCCGGACCGTCTTTTACACTGAAGCTTTCTTT
16 - TRBD2 TRBJ2-2 TRBV6-9 CASSYTGLAGALELFF TGTGCCAGCAGTTACACGGGACTAGCGGGGGCTCTAGAGCTGTTTTTT
15 many - TRBJ1-1 TRBV29-1 CSVVGHAIMNTEAFF TGCAGCGTTGTGGGACATGCGATAATGAACACTGAAGCTTTCTTT
16 few - TRBJ2-1 TRBV6-5 CASSYYPPAEGYEQFF TGTGCCAGCAGTTACTACCCGCCCGCAGAGGGGTATGAGCAGTTCTTC
16 - - TRBJ2-3 TRBV20-1 CSARDLYGRSTDTQYF TGCAGTGCTAGAGATCTTTATGGGCGAAGCACAGATACGCAGTATTTT
15 many - TRBJ2-5 TRBV3-1 CASSQWQRLQETQYF TGTGCCAGCAGCCAATGGCAGCGCCTCCAAGAGACCCAGTACTTC
14 few TRBD1 TRBJ2-7 TRBV6-5 CASSYRRQGHEQYF TGTGCCAGCAGTTACCGGCGACAGGGCCACGAGCAGTACTTC
16 many TRBD1 TRBJ2-7 TRBV5-1 CASSPTPGQESYEQYF TGCGCCAGCAGCCCCACTCCGGGACAGGAGTCCTACGAGCAGTACTTC
16 few TRBD2 TRBJ2-3 TRBV24-1 CATSDSWGGPEDTQYF TGTGCCACCAGTGATTCGTGGGGAGGGCCTGAAGATACGCAGTATTTT
14 once - TRBJ2-7 TRBV12-3/TRBV12-4 CASKHRDTTYEQYF TGTGCCAGCAAGCACCGGGACACCACCTACGAGCAGTACTTC
11 many - TRBJ1-2 TRBV20-1 CSAEVYYGYTF TGCAGTGCTGAGGTTTACTATGGCTACACCTTC
15 many - TRBJ2-1 TRBV12-3/TRBV12-4 CASSGTRGSYNEQFF TGTGCCAGCAGTGGTACTAGGGGCTCCTACAATGAGCAGTTCTTC
17 - TRBD2 TRBJ2-2 TRBV9 CASSVASGRVNTGELFF TGTGCCAGCAGCGTAGCTAGCGGGAGGGTCAACACCGGGGAGCTGTTTTTT
15 many TRBD2 TRBJ2-7 TRBV3-1 CASSQETGREDEQYF TGTGCCAGCAGCCAAGAAACGGGGAGGGAGGACGAGCAGTACTTC
15 - - TRBJ1-5 TRBV19 CATRVLGVSNQPQHF TGTGCCACTAGGGTCTTAGGGGTAAGCAATCAGCCCCAGCATTTT
15 - TRBD1 TRBJ2-1 TRBV2 CASTLGTGDYNEQFF TGTGCCAGCACCCTCGGGACAGGGGATTACAATGAGCAGTTCTTC
14 many TRBD1 TRBJ1-1 TRBV2 CASRQTGGGTEAFF TGTGCCAGCAGACAAACAGGGGGCGGAACTGAAGCTTTCTTT